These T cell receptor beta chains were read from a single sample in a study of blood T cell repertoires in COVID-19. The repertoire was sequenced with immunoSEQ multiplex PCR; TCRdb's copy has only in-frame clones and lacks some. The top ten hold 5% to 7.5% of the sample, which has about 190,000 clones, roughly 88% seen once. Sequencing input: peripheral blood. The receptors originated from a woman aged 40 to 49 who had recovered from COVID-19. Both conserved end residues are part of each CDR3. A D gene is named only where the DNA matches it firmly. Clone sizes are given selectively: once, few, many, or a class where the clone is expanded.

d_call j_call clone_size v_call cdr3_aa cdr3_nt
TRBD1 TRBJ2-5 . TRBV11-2 CASSGEGQGTRETQYF TGTGCCAGCAGCGGGGAAGGACAGGGCACGAGAGAGACCCAGTACTTC
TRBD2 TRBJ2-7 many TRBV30 CAGRPGLAAYEQYF TGTGCCGGACGCCCGGGACTAGCGGCTTACGAGCAGTACTTC
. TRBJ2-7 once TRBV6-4 CASSDSEVSYEQYF TGTGCCAGCAGTGACTCGGAGGTCTCCTACGAGCAGTACTTC
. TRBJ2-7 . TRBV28 CASRPGQAYEQYF TGTGCCAGCAGACCGGGACAAGCCTACGAGCAGTACTTC
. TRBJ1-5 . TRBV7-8 CASSAISVNQPQHF TGTGCCAGCAGCGCGATATCGGTCAATCAGCCCCAGCATTTT
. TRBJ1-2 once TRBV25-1 CASSPLGQGRGYTF TGTGCCAGCTCGCCGCTGGGGCAGGGCCGTGGCTACACCTTC
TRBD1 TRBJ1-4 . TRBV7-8 CASSLGTAEKLFF TGTGCCAGCAGCCTCGGGACAGCCGAAAAACTGTTTTTT
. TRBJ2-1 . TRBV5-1 CASSHTFSGTAGNEQFF TGCGCCAGCAGCCACACATTTAGCGGGACAGCGGGCAATGAGCAGTTCTTC
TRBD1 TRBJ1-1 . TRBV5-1 CASSFWTGERTEAFF TGCGCCAGCAGCTTCTGGACAGGGGAGAGGACTGAAGCTTTCTTT
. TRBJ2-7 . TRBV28 CASSARGSWDYEQYF TGTGCCAGCAGCGCAAGAGGGTCATGGGACTACGAGCAGTACTTC
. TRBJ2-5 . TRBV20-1 CSASKGYYQETQYF TGCAGTGCTAGTAAGGGGTACTACCAAGAGACCCAGTACTTC
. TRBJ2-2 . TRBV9 CASSARQDTGELFF TGTGCCAGCAGCGCCAGACAGGACACCGGGGAGCTGTTTTTT
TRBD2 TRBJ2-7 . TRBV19 CASSLGLAGGSYEQYF TGTGCCAGTAGTCTGGGACTAGCGGGAGGATCGTACGAGCAGTACTTC
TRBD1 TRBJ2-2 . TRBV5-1 CASSPSGTGVAGELFF TGCGCCAGCAGCCCCTCTGGAACAGGGGTCGCCGGGGAGCTGTTTTTT
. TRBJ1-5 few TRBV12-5 CASGLVNARTAGAASNQPQHF TGTGCTAGTGGTTTGGTTAACGCCAGGACAGCTGGAGCAGCGAGCAATCAGCCCCAGCATTTT
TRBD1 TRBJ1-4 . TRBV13 CASSGIGQGEEKLFF TGTGCCAGCAGCGGGATCGGGCAGGGGGAGGAAAAACTGTTTTTT
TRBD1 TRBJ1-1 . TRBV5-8 CASSLTGGGTEAFF TGTGCCAGCAGCCTGACAGGGGGCGGCACTGAAGCTTTCTTT
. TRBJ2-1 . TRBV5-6 CASSGTGTYNEQFF TGTGCCAGCAGCGGTACCGGGACTTACAATGAGCAGTTCTTC
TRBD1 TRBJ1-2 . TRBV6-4 CASSDKTGGDGYTF TGTGCCAGCAGTGACAAGACAGGGGGAGATGGCTACACCTTC
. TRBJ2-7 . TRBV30 CAWSPRGVSREQYF TGTGCCTGGAGTCCACGAGGAGTATCTCGCGAGCAGTACTTC
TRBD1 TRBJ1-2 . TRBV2 CASSTRQGFTGDYGYTF TGTGCCAGCAGTACCAGACAGGGTTTCACCGGAGACTATGGCTACACCTTC
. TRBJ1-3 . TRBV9 CASSVMGAQGNTIYF TGTGCCAGCAGCGTAATGGGGGCGCAGGGAAACACCATATATTTT
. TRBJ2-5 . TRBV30 CAWGIVVETQYF TGTGCCTGGGGGATCGTAGTAGAGACCCAGTACTTC
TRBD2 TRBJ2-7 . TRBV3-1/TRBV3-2 CASSQTLGLAGAYEQYF TGTGCCAGCAGCCAAACATTGGGACTAGCGGGAGCTTACGAGCAGTACTTC
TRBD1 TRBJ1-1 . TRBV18 CASSPQGANTEAFF TGTGCCAGCTCACCACAGGGGGCGAACACTGAAGCTTTCTTT
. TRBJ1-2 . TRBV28 CASRMGGANYGYTF TGTGCCAGCAGGATGGGGGGAGCTAACTATGGCTACACCTTC
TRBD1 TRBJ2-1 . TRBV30 CAWNYRTGGIEQFF TGTGCCTGGAACTACCGGACAGGGGGTATTGAGCAGTTCTTC
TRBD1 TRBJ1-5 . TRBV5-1 CASSSGTDNQPQHF TGCGCCAGCAGCTCCGGGACAGACAATCAGCCCCAGCATTTT